Each of the 7 T cell receptor beta chains below was sequenced from the same sample in a study of cytomegalovirus exposure and HLA in healthy donors. Sequenced by immunoSEQ multiplex PCR; TCRdb stores in-frame clones only, minus some. This table holds 150,000 to 200,000 clones, about 84% found once. The specimen sequenced was PBMCs. The source of these receptors is a woman between 18 and 30 years old in good health and CMV-seronegative.

This CDR3 is CASSLLYKGAGNQPQHF. In DNA, the CDR3 is TGTGCCAGCAGCTTGCTATACAAGGGGGCTGGCAATCAGCCCCAGCATTTT. This chain joins TRBV7-2 and TRBJ1-5, with 7 positions matching TRBD1. V lost 3 bases to trimming and J lost 2 bases; unmatched junction nucleotides: 10. Per germline, CDR1 SGHTA and CDR2 FQGNSA. There are 17 residues in the CDR3. Drawing the rest from reference TRBV7-2 and TRBJ1-5, the complete variable domain is GAGVSQSPSNKVTEKGKDVELRCDPISGHTALYWYRQSLGQGLEFLIYFQGNSAPDKSGLPSDRFSAERTGGSVSTLTIQRTQQEDSAVYLCASSLLYKGAGNQPQHFGDGTRLSIL.

This clone has just one count. The chain carries TRBV4-2 and TRBJ1-2, with TRBD1 as a possible D gene (5 bases). V was trimmed by 6 bases and J by 2 bases, leaving 22 bases between them. Looked up from germline, CDR1 is LGHNA and CDR2 is YNFKEQ. This CDR3 contains 17 residues. The CDR3 coding sequence is TGTGCCAGCAGTCACTATTTACAAGGGGAACAAAACTATGGCTACACCTTC. As protein: CASSHYLQGEQNYGYTF.

The J gene is TRBJ1-2, the V gene TRBV7-2; D unresolved. V lost 5 bases and J 4 bases, leaving 8 bases between the germline ends. There are 12 residues in the CDR3. The germline CDR1 and CDR2 sequences are SGHTA and FQGNSA. The CDR3 DNA reads TGTGCCAGCAGCCGAGTGCCCTATGGCTACACCTTC. Translation gives CASSRVPYGYTF.

The V and J genes are TRBV5-6 and TRBJ1-2; D not resolved. CDR3 length: 15 residues. V was pared by 7 bases and J by 0 bases, with 16 bases between. Germline lookup yields CDR1 SGHDT and CDR2 YYEEEE. CDR3 amino acids: CASHAGGPANYGYTF. The CDR3 DNA reads as TGTGCCAGCCACGCCGGAGGGCCAGCTAACTATGGCTACACCTTC.

This rearrangement joins TRBV5-4 to TRBJ1-4; 8 nucleotides align to TRBD1. Trimming cost V 2 bases and J 8 bases; bases outside gene matches: 5. The CDR3 sequence is 14 residues long. The germline V gene encodes CDR1 SGHNT and CDR2 YYREEE (reference sequence). This CDR3 reads CASSFPGQDEKLFF. As DNA, the CDR3 is TGTGCCAGCAGCTTCCCGGGACAGGACGAAAAACTGTTTTTT.

This chain connects TRBV5-1 to TRBJ2-7; D is perhaps TRBD1 (6 bases). Germline V CDR1 and CDR2: SGHRS, YFSETQ. Between the trimmed V and J ends, which lost 0 bases and 3 bases, there was a span of 16 bases. CDR3 length equals 16 residues. The CDR3 protein is CASSLAPQGSYYEQYF. CDR3 in DNA: TGCGCCAGCAGCTTGGCCCCACAGGGTTCTTACTACGAGCAGTACTTC.

J is TRBJ1-3 and V is TRBV14, with 7 bases aligning to TRBD1. Germline V lookup: CDR1 SGHDN, CDR2 FVKESK. V dropped 5 bases and J dropped 3; count of bases not matched to a gene: 10. The CDR3 extends over 16 amino acids. The CDR3 protein is CASSALQGGLGNTIYF. Written as DNA, the CDR3 is TGTGCCAGCAGCGCCCTTCAGGGGGGCCTTGGAAACACCATATATTTT.